These 29 T cell receptor beta chains were all obtained from the same sample, sequenced in a study of Graves' ophthalmopathy and Graves' hyperthyroidism. The authors amplified TCR beta CDR3 regions, and they did so from RNA transcripts for repertoire sequencing. RT-PCR with HTBI primers came first, then second-round multiplex PCR. A single record per CDR3 protein comes from TCRdb applying MiXCR to the multiplex PCR reads. The sample has roughly 500,000 distinct CDR3 sequences; approximately 14% are singletons. The sample consisted of blood. These receptors came from a woman in her 30s with Graves' ophthalmopathy.

This clonotype was picked up many times. This rearrangement joins TRBV6-1 to TRBJ1-1, with 7 bases matching TRBD1. V lost 3 bases and J lost 0; bases outside the gene matches: 4. Germline-derived CDR1 and CDR2 are MNHNS and SASEGT. This CDR3 contains 15 residues. CDR3 region: CASSDWTGMNTEAFF. CDR3 bases: TGTGCCAGCAGTGATTGGACAGGAATGAACACTGAAGCTTTCTTT.

This clonotype appeared many times. The J gene is TRBJ1-2, the V gene TRBV20-1, with 8 bases matching TRBD1. The length of the CDR3 is 13 residues. The trim removed 6 bases at V and 8 bases at J, leaving 11 bases unmatched. Per germline, CDR1 DFQATT and CDR2 SNEGSKA (reference sequence). The CDR3 is CSATDRVGGGYTF. In DNA form, the CDR3 reads TGCAGTGCCACGGACAGGGTTGGTGGCGGCTACACCTTC.

This clonotype was recorded at least ten times. The chain recombines TRBV12-3 or TRBV12-4 with TRBJ2-7; TRBD1 matches 7 bases. The CDR3 contains 15 residues. After removal of 1 base from V and 0 bases from J, the junction contained 3 bases not matched to a gene. The CDR3, as DNA: TGTGCCAGCAGTTTAGGACAGGGCTTCTCCTACGAGCAGTACTTC. Translation: CASSLGQGFSYEQYF.

As to this clonotype: One end of the junction does not line up with germline, which may come from a read error. The gene calls are TRBV15 and TRBJ2-4, with 10 bases fitting TRBD2. Germline V gene lookup returns CDR1 LNHNV and CDR2 YYDKDF (reference sequence). The CDR3 runs to 22 residues. The CDR3, as DNA: TGTGCCACCAGGTCTCGGTCGGAGCGGGGGGGCTTCCAAATTCTCGCCAAAAACATTAAGTACTTC. It is translated as CATRSRSERGGFQILAKNIKYF. The full variable domain, with the rest looked up from reference TRBV15 and TRBJ2-4, is DAMVIQNPRYQVTQFGKPVTLSCSQTLNHNVMYWYQQKSSQAPKLLFHYYDKDFNNEADTPDNFQSRRPNTSFCFLDIRSPGLGDTAMYLCATRSRSERGGFQILAKNIKYFGAGTRLSVL.

This clonotype was seen ten or more times. The chain has TRBV7-9 and TRBJ1-2; a weak D match, TRBD1 (5 bases). Germline values: CDR1 SEHNR, CDR2 FQNEAQ (reference sequence). Trimming cost V 3 bases and J 6 bases, with 8 bases left between them. The CDR3 sequence is 12 residues long. This CDR3 reads CASSFRVDGYTF. The CDR3 nucleotides are TGTGCCAGCAGCTTCAGGGTCGATGGCTACACCTTC.

This clonotype appeared many times. The chain uses TRBV12-3 or TRBV12-4 and TRBJ1-2; unclear D gene. This CDR3 is 16 amino acids long. Trimming took off 5 bases at V and 0 bases at J, with 16 bases between the two ends. CDR3 DNA sequence: TGTGCCAGCAGTCGAGGACGGATACGAGCTAACTATGGCTACACCTTC. It encodes CASSRGRIRANYGYTF.

The table lists this clonotype with many counts. The rearrangement links TRBV6-1 to TRBJ1-2, with D possibly being TRBD1 (6 bases). The CDR3 has 15 amino acids. V was shortened by 6 bases and J by 4 bases, with 18 bases between the two germline ends. CDR1 is MNHNS, CDR2 SASEGT, per germline. The CDR3 DNA reads as TGTGCCAGCAGCACGGATGGGGGGCATCTCTATGGCTACACCTTC. It translates to CASSTDGGHLYGYTF.

This clonotype appeared many times. This chain connects TRBV28 to TRBJ1-2; possible D gene TRBD1, 5 bases. Germline-derived CDR1 and CDR2 are MDHEN and SYDVKM. CDR3 size: 15 residues. V dropped 6 bases and J dropped 5 bases, with 19 bases sitting between them. The CDR3 spells CASSPLWGRDYGYTF. The DNA of the CDR3 is TGTGCCAGCAGCCCTCTTTGGGGGAGGGATTATGGCTACACCTTC.

V gene TRBV18 combines with J gene TRBJ2-7, with D perhaps TRBD2 (5 bases). This CDR3 is 14 amino acids long. Trimming took 3 bases from V and 3 from J, leaving 12 bases between them. In germline, CDR1 is KGHSH, CDR2 LQKENI. CDR3 in amino acids: CASSPTSEVYEQYF. The CDR3 DNA reads TGTGCCAGCTCACCCACTAGTGAGGTCTACGAGCAGTACTTC. Full variable domain (outside the CDR3, taken from reference TRBV18 and TRBJ2-7): NAGVMQNPRHLVRRRGQEARLRCSPMKGHSHVYWYRQLPEEGLKFMVYLQKENIIDESGMPKERFSAEFPKEGPSILRIQQVVRGDSAAYFCASSPTSEVYEQYFGPGTRLTVT.

This clonotype was recorded at least ten times. This chain uses TRBV2 with TRBJ1-1; TRBD1 might be the D (5 bases). Trimming removed 3 bases at V and 1 base at J, with 12 bases between. There are 15 residues in the CDR3. Germline values: CDR1 SNHLY, CDR2 FYNNEI. The CDR3 loop reads CASSDWGVGNTEAFF. The CDR3 DNA follows: TGTGCCAGCAGTGACTGGGGGGTAGGGAACACTGAAGCTTTCTTT.

Many counts were recorded for this clonotype. This may be a read error, as it is one base from a much larger clone. The rearrangement uses TRBV12-3 or TRBV12-4 and TRBJ1-2; TRBD1 agrees at 7 bases. This CDR3 is built from 14 residues. The ends lost 4 bases at V and 3 bases at J; junction bases unmatched: 5. CDR3: CASSYRTGDYGYTF. The CDR3 nucleotides are TGTGCCAGCAGTTACCGGACAGGAGACTATGGCTACACCTTC.

This clonotype was seen at least ten times. The gene calls are TRBV3-1 and TRBJ2-2, with 7 bases aligning to TRBD1. V trimming: 7 bases; J trimming: 7 bases; junction bases outside the gene matches: 15. Germline CDR1 and CDR2: LGHDT and YNNKEL (reference sequence). The CDR3 runs to 16 residues. The CDR3 sequence is CASTRQGPVHGGELFF. The CDR3 DNA is TGTGCCAGCACCAGACAGGGCCCCGTACACGGCGGGGAGCTGTTTTTT. The entire variable domain, with the rest obtained from reference TRBV3-1 and TRBJ2-2, is as follows: DTAVSQTPKYLVTQMGNDKSIKCEQNLGHDTMYWYKQDSKKFLKIMFSYNNKELIINETVPNRFSPKSPDKAHLNLHINSLELGDSAVYFCASTRQGPVHGGELFFGEGSRLTVL.

This clonotype was recorded at least ten times. The chain employs TRBV2 and TRBJ2-2, with D maybe TRBD1 (5 bases). The V and J ends lost 4 bases and 5 bases respectively, with 11 bases between them. Looked up from germline, CDR1 is SNHLY and CDR2 is FYNNEI. This CDR3 region has 14 residues. In nucleotides, the CDR3 is TGTGCCAGCAGTGCGTATGCAGGGACCGGGGAGCTGTTTTTT. This encodes CASSAYAGTGELFF.

Ten or more counts support this clonotype. This chain joins TRBV27 and TRBJ1-5, with D uncertain. CDR1 is MNHEY and CDR2 is SMNVEV in the germline V gene (reference sequence). The CDR3 runs 14 residues. V lost 2 bases and J 4 bases, leaving 9 bases between the germline ends. The DNA for the CDR3 is TGTGCCAGCAGTTTAAGTCCCGGGAATCAGCCCCAGCATTTT. Residues: CASSLSPGNQPQHF.

This clonotype showed up many times. This sequence joins TRBV29-1 and TRBJ1-2; D gene ambiguous. V gave up 3 bases and J gave up 9 bases, with 8 bases separating them. The CDR3 sequence is 10 residues long. In germline, CDR1 is SQVTM, CDR2 ANQGSEA. The CDR3: CSVDGSSYTF. The CDR3, as DNA: TGCAGCGTTGATGGATCGAGCTACACCTTC. Full variable domain (outside the CDR3, taken from reference TRBV29-1 and TRBJ1-2): SAVISQKPSRDICQRGTSLTIQCQVDSQVTMMFWYRQQPGQSLTLIATANQGSEATYESGFVIDKFPISRPNLTFSTLTVSNMSPEDSSIYLCSVDGSSYTFGSGTRLTVV.

This chain joins TRBV3-1 and TRBJ2-5, with D uncertain. The length of the CDR3 is 11 residues. V was trimmed by 7 bases and J by 5 bases, leaving 8 bases between them. The germline CDR1 and CDR2 sequences are LGHDT and YNNKEL (reference sequence). In DNA, the CDR3 is TGTGCCAGCACCGATATGGAGACCCAGTACTTC. Its translation is CASTDMETQYF.

In this sample, this clonotype turned up many times. The gene calls are TRBV15 and TRBJ1-2, with D maybe TRBD1 (6 bases). Germline CDR1 is LNHNV and CDR2 is YYDKDF (reference sequence). Trimming took off 3 bases at V and 3 bases at J, with 14 bases between the two ends. The CDR3 runs to 15 residues. Here the CDR3 DNA reads TGTGCCACCAGCAGGGACTCGGGACACTACTATGGCTACACCTTC. Amino acids: CATSRDSGHYYGYTF.

In its sample, this clonotype was seen a few times. The gene calls are TRBV4-2 and TRBJ2-7; maybe TRBD2 (6 bases). Trimming cost V 3 bases and J 4 bases, with 13 bases left between them. Germline V CDR1 and CDR2: LGHNA, YNFKEQ. This CDR3 comprises 14 residues. CDR3 protein: CASSHARSGYEQYF. In nucleotides, the CDR3 is TGTGCCAGCAGCCACGCGCGTAGCGGTTACGAGCAGTACTTC.

In this sample, this clonotype turned up a few times. It may be a read error: a sequence one base away is much more abundant. The CDR3 does not close with the conserved phenylalanine or tryptophan, likely indicating a read error. The chain joins TRBV5-6 to TRBJ2-2; tentative D call: TRBD1 (5 bases). The CDR3 length is 15 residues. Germline CDR1 reads SGHDT; CDR2 reads YYEEEE. V was pared by 1 base and J by 4 bases, with 11 bases between. This chain's CDR3 is CASSLIQGPTGELFL. CDR3 bases: TGTGCCAGCAGCTTGATTCAGGGCCCCACCGGGGAGCTGTTTTTG.

This clonotype appeared many times. The rearrangement uses TRBV4-1 and TRBJ1-3; D gene uncertain. The length of the CDR3 is 17 residues. Trimming removed 4 bases at V and 1 base at J, with 17 bases between. In germline, CDR1 is MGHRA, CDR2 YSYEKL. The CDR3: CASSPRERGASGNTIYF. In nucleotides, the CDR3 is TGCGCCAGCAGCCCACGAGAGCGGGGAGCATCTGGAAACACCATATATTTT.

There are many counts of this clonotype. V is TRBV6-5 and J is TRBJ1-1, with D uncertain. Germline-derived CDR1 and CDR2 are MNHEY and SVGAGI. Trimming took off 2 bases at V and 4 bases at J, with 11 bases between the two ends. This CDR3 region has 14 residues. CDR3 protein: CASSYLLDATEAFF. Here the CDR3 DNA reads TGTGCCAGCAGTTACCTCCTTGATGCCACTGAAGCTTTCTTT.

This clonotype was counted ten times or more. This chain uses TRBV12-3 or TRBV12-4 with TRBJ1-2, with a possible D match to TRBD1 (5 bases). V was clipped by 3 bases and J by 5 bases, with 7 bases between them. The length of the CDR3 is 12 residues. In DNA, the CDR3 is TGTGCCAGCAGTTTGGGGCCTTATGGCTACACCTTC. The encoded protein is CASSLGPYGYTF.

This clonotype was found many times. This chain connects TRBV7-8 to TRBJ1-5, with a tentative D call TRBD1 (5 bases). CDR3 size: 13 residues. V was clipped by 8 bases and J by 4 bases, with 12 bases between them. Germline V lookup: CDR1 SGHVS, CDR2 FQNEAQ. CDR3: CASGRQKNQPQHF. CDR3 in DNA: TGTGCCAGCGGCAGACAGAAGAATCAGCCCCAGCATTTT.

This clonotype was detected ten times or more. V usage is TRBV11-2 and J usage is TRBJ1-1; weak D call: TRBD1 (6 bases). The CDR3 has 11 residues. Germline loops: CDR1 SGHAT, CDR2 FQNNGV. V was shortened by 5 bases and J by 11 bases, with 12 bases between the two germline ends. The CDR3 nucleotides read TGTGCCAGCAGCGTAACAGGGTTTGCTTTCTTT. This encodes CASSVTGFAFF.

This clonotype was picked up one time. The chain couples TRBV12-3 or TRBV12-4 to TRBJ1-1; D ambiguous. V lost 3 bases and J 8 bases, leaving 16 bases between the germline ends. There are 14 residues in the CDR3. The CDR3 is CASSLGQLAPEAFF. The CDR3 DNA reads TGTGCCAGCAGTTTGGGTCAGCTAGCCCCCGAAGCTTTCTTT.

This chain joins TRBV7-2 and TRBJ2-4, with TRBD1 matching 7 bases. The germline V gene has CDR1 SGHTA and CDR2 FQGNSA. This CDR3 comprises 16 residues. V trimming: 1 base; J trimming: 0 bases; junction bases outside the gene matches: 3. Written as DNA, the CDR3 is TGTGCCAGCAGCTTAGACAGGGGAGTAGCCAAAAACATTCAGTACTTC. It encodes CASSLDRGVAKNIQYF.

This clonotype was picked up many times. This chain joins TRBV3-1 and TRBJ1-6, with a tentative D call TRBD1 (6 bases). CDR3 size: 15 residues. CDR1 and CDR2 from the germline V gene are LGHDT and YNNKEL (reference sequence). Trimming left V 1 base short and J 7 bases short, with 11 bases between. In DNA, the CDR3 is TGTGCCAGCAGCCAAGTCACAGGGTCCAATTCACCCCTCCACTTT. Translated: CASSQVTGSNSPLHF.

CDR3 in amino acids: CASTPAGVTGELFF. The CDR3 DNA is TGTGCCAGCACTCCAGCGGGAGTCACCGGGGAGCTGTTTTTT. This chain links TRBV6-2 or TRBV6-3 with TRBJ2-2; TRBD2 matches 8 bases. The germline V gene has CDR1 MNHEY and CDR2 SVGEGT. This CDR3 has 14 amino acids. V shed 7 bases and J 4 bases; nucleotides not matched to a gene: 5.

This clonotype has at least ten counts. V is TRBV6-4 and J is TRBJ2-7; D is undetermined. Germline values: CDR1 MRHNA, CDR2 SNTAGT. This CDR3 comprises 17 residues. V lost 5 bases and J lost 0, with 20 bases in between. CDR3 DNA sequence: TGTGCCAGCAGTCCTCTATTAAGACGGGCGAGCTCCTACGAGCAGTACTTC. As protein: CASSPLLRRASSYEQYF.